This entry lists 3 T cell receptor beta chains sequenced from one sample in a study of response to subunit inactivated influenza vaccine (dated 2018 in TCRdb). Receptors were amplified or captured by RT-PCR. Instrument on record: Illumina HiSeq 2500. The public reads were quality trimmed at Q25 with fastp and then assembled into clones with MiXCR by TCRdb, keeping productive beta chains. Every CDR3 protein is listed once, alongside the most common genes and DNA of its rows. The sample includes 400,000 to 650,000 distinct CDR3 sequences, with about 7.2% observed a single time. About an eighth of the sample goes to the ten largest clones. Sequencing was performed on PBMCs from blood, taken around 25 months after vaccination. These receptors were taken from a man between 50 and 69 years old who received an inactivated influenza vaccine. Donor details come from another sample of the same person, matched by shared clones.

This clonotype turned up a few times. The DNA for the CDR3 is TGCAGTGCTAATAGCGGGGGTACCTACGAGCAGTACTTC. Its protein is CSANSGGTYEQYF. The chain recombines TRBV20-1 with TRBJ2-7, with TRBD2 matching over 9 bases. V was pared by 4 bases and J by 2 bases, with 3 bases of the junction left unmatched. Germline lookup yields CDR1 DFQATT and CDR2 SNEGSKA (reference sequence). CDR3 length: 13 residues.

The J gene is TRBJ1-4, the V gene TRBV5-1, with 7 bases identical to TRBD1. Trimming removed 6 bases from V and 3 bases from J; junction bases left unmatched: 5. The CDR3 contains 14 residues. Germline lookup yields CDR1 SGHRS and CDR2 YFSETQ. CDR3 nucleotides: TGCGCCAGCACCGTGACAGGGCCTAATGAAAAACTGTTTTTT. It is translated as CASTVTGPNEKLFF.

The chain combines TRBV3-1 with TRBJ1-2; D unclear. V lost 0 bases and J lost 8, with 16 bases in between. Germline values: CDR1 LGHDT, CDR2 YNNKEL (reference sequence). This CDR3 region has 15 residues. The CDR3 nucleotides read TGTGCCAGCAGCCAAGATAAAGGAGGTCGTAGAGGCTACACCTTC. Translated, it gives CASSQDKGGRRGYTF.